Listed below are T cell receptor beta chains from one sample, sequenced in a study of early T cells in non-severe SARS-CoV-2 infection. TCRdb re-derived calls from the 5' RACE reads in MiXCR, one entry per CDR3 protein. Of about 60,000 distinct CDR3 sequences listed, about 12% are singletons. The sequenced sample was whole blood. All receptors come from an adult who was a healthcare worker with PCR-confirmed SARS-CoV-2 infection or an uninfected control (not recorded which). The conserved cysteine and the conserved F or W are not part of the CDR3 here. The order of the fields is CDR3 protein, D gene, J gene, V gene. The D gene is left open where the match is weak.

cdr3_aa: AISGLQRYNEQF; d_call: NA; j_call: TRBJ2-1; v_call: TRBV10-3
cdr3_aa: ASSQGIYSNQPQH; d_call: NA; j_call: TRBJ1-5; v_call: TRBV7-2
cdr3_aa: ASSPDPYNEQF; d_call: NA; j_call: TRBJ2-1; v_call: TRBV12-3/TRBV12-4
cdr3_aa: ASGGDRVYTYNEQF; d_call: TRBD1; j_call: TRBJ2-1; v_call: TRBV5-1
cdr3_aa: ASSQDLGQGWNEQY; d_call: TRBD1; j_call: TRBJ2-7; v_call: TRBV14
cdr3_aa: ASSHKGQTNTGELF; d_call: TRBD1; j_call: TRBJ2-2; v_call: TRBV4-1
cdr3_aa: ASSPGTAGDEQY; d_call: NA; j_call: TRBJ2-7; v_call: TRBV4-2
cdr3_aa: ASSVRTGNNSPLH; d_call: TRBD1; j_call: TRBJ1-6; v_call: TRBV9
cdr3_aa: SVEWEGATEAF; d_call: TRBD1; j_call: TRBJ1-1; v_call: TRBV29-1
cdr3_aa: ASSFHVGPLLPSTDTQY; d_call: NA; j_call: TRBJ2-3; v_call: TRBV7-8
cdr3_aa: ASSEKTVWETQY; d_call: NA; j_call: TRBJ2-5; v_call: TRBV2
cdr3_aa: ASSVKPGQGFNEKLF; d_call: TRBD1; j_call: TRBJ1-4; v_call: TRBV11-2